This T cell receptor (beta chain) was obtained from a study of cytomegalovirus exposure and HLA in healthy donors. Overall study: A data release that came early held approximately 85 million unique TCRs from HLA-typed donors. Study findings and constraints: Immune exposure information available was restricted to CMV serostatus. Researchers reported in a later analysis that a missense DCLRE1C variant was tied to TCR beta V- and J-gene trimming. Based on reports, TCR beta sequences accurately predicted HLA-A and HLA-B alleles for most subjects.

In the PCR, 60 Vbeta and 13 Jbeta primers were used. The protocol was immunoSEQ multiplex PCR, while the TCRdb copy is restricted to in-frame clones and leaves out a portion. Among more than 200,000 clones listed, about 74% were seen once. For this clone: The antigen is undetermined.

Germline CDR1 and CDR2: SGHRS and YFSETQ. With V trimmed by 3 bases and J by 0 bases, 4 bases remained unmatched. The CDR3 contains 15 residues. This sequence originates from a man aged 35 to 55 in good health and CMV-seronegative. Sequencing was performed on PBMCs. The gene calls are TRBV5-1 and TRBJ2-7, with TRBD2 identical over 9 bases. The CDR3 here is CASSSSGTSSYEQYF. The CDR3 nucleotides read TGCGCCAGCAGCTCTAGCGGGACGAGCTCCTACGAGCAGTACTTC.